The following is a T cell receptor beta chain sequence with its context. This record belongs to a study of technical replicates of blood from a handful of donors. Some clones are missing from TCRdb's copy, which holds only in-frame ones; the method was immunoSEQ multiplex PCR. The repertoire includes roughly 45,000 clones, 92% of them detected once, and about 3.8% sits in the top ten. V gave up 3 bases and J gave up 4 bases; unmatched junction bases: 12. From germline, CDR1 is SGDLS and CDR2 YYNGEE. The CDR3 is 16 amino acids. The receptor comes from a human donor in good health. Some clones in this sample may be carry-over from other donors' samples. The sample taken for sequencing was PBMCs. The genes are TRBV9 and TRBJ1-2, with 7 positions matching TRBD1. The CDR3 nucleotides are TGTGCCAGCAGCGACGACCCGGGACAGCAAGGCTATGGCTACACCTTC. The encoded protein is CASSDDPGQQGYGYTF.